The 31 T cell receptor beta chains below all came from one sample that was sequenced in a study of blood T cell repertoires in COVID-19. The method was immunoSEQ multiplex PCR; TCRdb's version includes in-frame clones alone and lacks a portion of them. Counted here are roughly 250,000 clones, about 90% occurring once; the ten biggest clones make up around 12%. Sequenced: peripheral blood. The receptors shown here come from a woman in her thirties with COVID-19, enrolled during active disease.

The V gene is TRBV9, the J gene TRBJ2-3; possibly TRBD2 for D (5 bases). Germline CDR1 is SGDLS and CDR2 is YYNGEE. This CDR3 region has 16 residues. The V end was cut by 4 bases, the J end by 1 base, with 16 bases between. The CDR3 nucleotides read TGTGCCAGCAGCCAAACCTCCAGCGGCCGCACAGATACGCAGTATTTT. Residues: CASSQTSSGRTDTQYF.

The CDR3 loop reads CASSRGGSGMREQYF. For the CDR3, the DNA is TGTGCCAGTAGTAGGGGAGGAAGTGGAATGCGGGAGCAGTACTTC. The rearrangement links TRBV19 to TRBJ2-7, with D possibly TRBD2 on 6 matching bases. The CDR3 loop spans 15 amino acids. Germline V gene lookup returns CDR1 LNHDA and CDR2 SQIVND (reference sequence). With 4 bases removed from V and 7 bases from J, the gap between germline ends came to 20 bases.

The gene calls are TRBV21-1 and TRBJ2-3; the table calls TRBD1, which could not be checked here. TRBV21-1 counts as a pseudogene. The CDR3 consists of 12 residues. This CDR3 is CAGTAGTDTQYF. CDR3 bases: TGTGCCGGGACAGCCGGCACAGATACGCAGTATTTT.

The chain joins TRBV6-4 to TRBJ2-3, with 10 bases that match TRBD2. Germline values: CDR1 MRHNA, CDR2 SNTAGT. The CDR3 sequence is 17 residues long. Germline trimming cut 0 bases from V and 0 bases from J; bases unmatched to any gene: 3. The CDR3 sequence is CASSDSASGGSTDTQYF. The CDR3 DNA sequence: TGTGCCAGCAGTGACTCGGCTAGCGGGGGTAGCACAGATACGCAGTATTTT.

V and J are TRBV3-1 (or the pseudogene TRBV3-2) and TRBJ2-7; TRBD1 agrees at 7 bases. Trimming removed 3 bases from V and 2 bases from J; junction bases left unmatched: 7. This CDR3 has 15 amino acids. Germline loops: CDR1 LGHDT, CDR2 YNNKEL (reference sequence). CDR3 sequence (DNA): TGTGCCAGCAGCCACACGACAGGGATGGCCTACGAGCAGTACTTC. Its translation is CASSHTTGMAYEQYF.

The V gene is TRBV7-9, the J gene TRBJ1-5; tentative D call: TRBD1 (6 bases). Trimming pared 0 bases from V and 7 bases from J, leaving 13 bases between. In germline, CDR1 is SEHNR, CDR2 FQNEAQ (reference sequence). This CDR3 comprises 15 residues. CDR3 protein: CASSLAPRGDQPQHF. CDR3 DNA sequence: TGTGCCAGCAGCTTAGCGCCCAGGGGAGACCAGCCCCAGCATTTT.

This chain links TRBV10-3 with TRBJ2-7; 8 nucleotides match TRBD1. V lost 4 bases and J lost 5; bases outside the gene matches: 4. CDR3 size: 13 residues. Germline CDR1 ENHRY, CDR2 SYGVKD. This CDR3 is CAISGQGAHEQYF. The CDR3 bases are TGTGCCATCAGTGGGCAGGGGGCCCACGAGCAGTACTTC.

This clone occurred once. This chain links TRBV7-2 with TRBJ2-3; D might be TRBD2 (6 bases). The CDR3 runs to 14 residues. V was shortened by 3 bases and J by 1 base, with 8 bases between the two germline ends. Germline-derived CDR1 and CDR2 are SGHTA and FQGNSA. For the CDR3, the DNA is TGTGCCAGCAGCTTGGGACTTCGCACAGATACGCAGTATTTT. Its translation: CASSLGLRTDTQYF.

The genes are TRBV14 and TRBJ2-7; TRBD1 is a possible D gene (5 bases). The germline V gene encodes CDR1 SGHDN and CDR2 FVKESK. Trimming stripped 2 bases from V and 3 bases from J, with 11 bases between. The CDR3 runs 14 residues. This CDR3 is CASSQLGPGYEQYF. CDR3 DNA: TGTGCCAGCAGCCAACTGGGGCCTGGCTACGAGCAGTACTTC.

V and J are TRBV13 and TRBJ2-7; 8 positions agree with TRBD1. This CDR3 contains 14 residues. Germline V gives CDR1 PRHDT, CDR2 FYEKMQ (reference sequence). Germline trimming cut 1 base from V and 3 bases from J; bases unmatched to any gene: 2. The CDR3 DNA sequence: TGTGCCAGCAGCTTAGAGGACAGGGTCTACGAGCAGTACTTC. Amino acid sequence: CASSLEDRVYEQYF.

The chain combines TRBV6-5 with TRBJ1-2; weak D call: TRBD1 (5 bases). Germline V gene data show CDR1 as MNHEY and CDR2 as SVGAGI. Between the trimmed V and J ends, which lost 2 bases and 4 bases, there was a span of 14 bases. This CDR3 has 15 amino acids. CDR3 nucleotides: TGTGCCAGCAGTTACGCGAGGGGAGGTTTCTATGGCTACACCTTC. Protein: CASSYARGGFYGYTF.

In regard to this clone: Germline is not matched at one junction end, which may reflect a read error. This rearrangement joins TRBV7-8 to TRBJ2-2; TRBD2 matches 12 bases. Germline loops: CDR1 SGHVS, CDR2 FQNEAQ. The CDR3 consists of 18 residues. CDR3 nucleotides: TGTGCCAGCAGCAAGCGGACTAGCGGGGTCGCAACCACCGGCGAGCTGTTTTTT. Protein: CASSKRTSGVATTGELFF.

This clone has a single count. The chain joins TRBV19 to TRBJ1-2; 9 bases agree with TRBD1. This CDR3 is 16 amino acids long. The V segment lost 5 bases and the J segment 6 bases; nucleotides outside the gene matches: 13. Germline lookup yields CDR1 LNHDA and CDR2 SQIVND (reference sequence). The chain's CDR3 is CASSPLTGGKYDGYTF. For the CDR3, the DNA is TGTGCCAGTAGTCCACTAACAGGGGGCAAATATGATGGCTACACCTTC.

The V and J genes are TRBV27 and TRBJ1-5; 8 nucleotides line up with TRBD1. The CDR3 runs 14 residues. The V gene's germline CDR1 is MNHEY and CDR2 SMNVEV (reference sequence). V shed 7 bases and J 5 bases; nucleotides not matched to a gene: 7. The CDR3 here is CASTTGQGHQPQHF. The CDR3, as DNA: TGTGCCAGCACGACCGGACAGGGCCATCAGCCCCAGCATTTT.

This chain uses TRBV11-3 with TRBJ2-7; weak D call: TRBD1 (6 bases). The CDR3 runs to 12 residues. Germline CDR1 reads SGHNT; CDR2 reads YENEEA. V was pared by 5 bases and J by 6 bases, with 11 bases between. The CDR3 protein is CASSMGHSEQYF. The CDR3 DNA follows: TGTGCCAGCAGCATGGGACATTCCGAGCAGTACTTC.

This rearrangement joins TRBV2 to TRBJ2-7; 9 positions match TRBD2. Germline assignment: CDR1 SNHLY and CDR2 FYNNEI. The length of the CDR3 is 16 residues. Trimming at V came to 6 bases and at J to 2 bases, leaving 11 bases not matched to a gene. As DNA, the CDR3 is TGTGCCAGCAGCGCCCTAGCGGGGCGGCAACCCTACGAGCAGTACTTC. It yields the protein CASSALAGRQPYEQYF.

The chain combines TRBV18 with TRBJ2-2; D not resolved. Trimming took 6 bases from V and 4 from J, leaving 21 bases between them. The CDR3 spans 17 residues. CDR1 KGHSH and CDR2 LQKENI come from the germline V gene. Here the CDR3 DNA reads TGTGCCAGCTCCGTAGGTACCGACTTTCGAATCACCGGGGAGCTGTTTTTT. Amino acid sequence: CASSVGTDFRITGELFF.

The chain uses TRBV7-9 and TRBJ1-5; the D gene is possibly TRBD1 (5 bases). CDR3 length: 14 amino acids. Germline loops: CDR1 SEHNR, CDR2 FQNEAQ (reference sequence). V was shortened by 2 bases and J by 5 bases, with 10 bases between the two germline ends. CDR3 protein: CASSLTEGDQPQHF. CDR3 coding DNA: TGTGCCAGCAGCTTAACGGAAGGGGATCAGCCCCAGCATTTT.

This clone was counted once. The gene calls are TRBV25-1 and TRBJ1-1; 7 bases align to TRBD1. CDR1 and CDR2 from the germline V gene are MGHDK and SYGVNS. J gave up 4 bases and V 4 bases, and 12 bases lay outside the gene matches. The CDR3 extends over 16 amino acids. The CDR3 sequence is CASSAITGVGGTEAFF. The CDR3 DNA is TGTGCCAGCAGTGCCATCACAGGGGTGGGGGGCACTGAAGCTTTCTTT. The complete variable domain, with remaining parts taken from reference TRBV25-1 and TRBJ1-1, reads EADIYQTPRYLVIGTGKKITLECSQTMGHDKMYWYQQDPGMELHLIHYSYGVNSTEKGDLSSESTVSRIRTEHFPLTLESARPSHTSQYLCASSAITGVGGTEAFFGQGTRLTVV.

The genes are TRBV30 and TRBJ2-1, with D perhaps matching TRBD1 (7 bases). Germline CDR1 reads GTSNPN; CDR2 reads SVGIG (reference sequence). V lost 8 bases and J lost 6, with 20 bases in between. The CDR3 is 14 amino acids. CDR3 coding DNA: TGTGCCCTAAGGGGGGCAGGGGGACGCAATGAGCAGTTCTTC. Residues: CALRGAGGRNEQFF.

This chain uses TRBV4-1 with TRBJ2-1; 11 nucleotides agree with TRBD2. The trim removed 7 bases at V and 10 bases at J, leaving 6 bases unmatched. CDR3 length: 13 amino acids. Germline V gene data show CDR1 as MGHRA and CDR2 as YSYEKL. The CDR3 DNA is TGCGCCAGCACCCTAGCGGGGGGCGGGGAGCAGTTCTTC. It yields the protein CASTLAGGGEQFF.

The chain uses TRBV2 and TRBJ1-3, with 7 positions matching TRBD1. This CDR3 contains 14 residues. Germline lookup yields CDR1 SNHLY and CDR2 FYNNEI. V was pared by 8 bases and J by 7 bases, with 11 bases of the junction left unmatched. The CDR3 region has the DNA TGTGCCAGCGGTTCCAGGGGGACGGTCAACACCATATATTTT. Protein: CASGSRGTVNTIYF.

CDR3 sequence (DNA): TGTGCCAGCAGCCACATTAGCGGCGGGAGCACCGGGGAGCTGTTTTTT. It yields the protein CASSHISGGSTGELFF. The genes are TRBV4-2 and TRBJ2-2; TRBD2 aligns across 7 bases. This CDR3 region has 16 residues. CDR1 and CDR2 (germline): LGHNA, YNFKEQ. Germline trimming cut 3 bases from V and 4 bases from J; bases unmatched to any gene: 8.

The chain joins TRBV5-1 to TRBJ2-1, with 11 nucleotides matching TRBD1. V lost 6 bases, J lost 10 bases, and 12 bases stayed unmatched. CDR1 is SGHRS and CDR2 is YFSETQ in the germline V gene. The CDR3 has 15 amino acids. CDR3 bases: TGCGCCAGCACCCCCCCCCGGACAGGGGGCGGAGAGCAGTTCTTC. This translates into CASTPPRTGGGEQFF.

The chain is built from TRBV30 and TRBJ1-2; TRBD1 is a possible D gene (5 bases). CDR1 GTSNPN and CDR2 SVGIG come from the germline V gene (reference sequence). This CDR3 is built from 14 residues. The V and J ends lost 2 bases and 6 bases respectively, with 16 bases between them. In nucleotides, the CDR3 is TGTGCCTGGAGTCTCTCAGGGTTTGGCCATGGCTACACCTTC. As protein: CAWSLSGFGHGYTF.

Concerning this clone: Other DNA sequences of this sample code for an identical CDR3. V gene TRBV5-1 combines with J gene TRBJ1-4, with 8 bases fitting TRBD1. Trimming cost V 2 bases and J 8 bases; bases outside gene matches: 5. The CDR3 is 14 amino acids. The germline CDR1 and CDR2 sequences are SGHRS and YFSETQ. The CDR3, as DNA: TGCGCCAGCAGCTTCGGACAGGGAAACGAAAAACTGTTTTTT. Protein product: CASSFGQGNEKLFF.

The chain carries TRBV30 and TRBJ1-3, with D possibly matching TRBD1 (6 bases). V lost 8 bases and J lost 0, with 11 bases in between. CDR1 and CDR2 from the germline V gene are GTSNPN and SVGIG (reference sequence). The CDR3 loop spans 13 amino acids. The CDR3: CAGQGSSGNTIYF. In nucleotides, the CDR3 is TGTGCCGGGCAGGGGAGCTCTGGAAACACCATATATTTT.

The genes are TRBV6-6 and TRBJ1-4, with D possibly matching TRBD1 (5 bases). This CDR3 contains 17 residues. Trimming left V 5 bases short and J 7 bases short, with 23 bases between. CDR1 and CDR2 from the germline V gene are MNHNY and SVGAGI (reference sequence). The CDR3 nucleotides read TGTGCCAGCAGTCCTAGGGTTCCAGGGAGGGTTGGTGAAAAACTGTTTTTT. Translating gives CASSPRVPGRVGEKLFF.

This chain uses TRBV4-1 with TRBJ2-1; TRBD2 aligns across 10 bases. There are 17 residues in the CDR3. The junction had 10 bases not matched to a gene; V was cut back by 2 bases and J by 6 bases. Germline CDR1 is MGHRA and CDR2 is YSYEKL. CDR3 protein: CASSQSPTSGVLNEQFF. The CDR3 coding sequence is TGCGCCAGCAGCCAATCTCCCACTAGCGGGGTCCTCAATGAGCAGTTCTTC.

The chain is built from TRBV19 and TRBJ2-7, with D perhaps TRBD2 (5 bases). This CDR3 comprises 14 residues. With 1 base removed from V and 0 bases from J, the gap between germline ends came to 7 bases. Germline V CDR1 and CDR2: LNHDA, SQIVND (reference sequence). The CDR3 DNA reads as TGTGCCAGTAGTATAGTTGGGAGCTCCTACGAGCAGTACTTC. Amino acid sequence: CASSIVGSSYEQYF.

The chain is built from TRBV5-1 and TRBJ1-6; TRBD1 aligns across 9 bases. The CDR3 runs 16 residues. J lost 6 bases, V lost 3 bases, and 7 bases had no gene match. Looked up from germline, CDR1 is SGHRS and CDR2 is YFSETQ. The CDR3 spells CASSSRTGAVNSPLHF. In DNA form, the CDR3 reads TGCGCCAGCAGCTCCAGGACAGGGGCGGTTAATTCACCCCTCCACTTT.